In this sample, the clone carrying this T cell receptor beta chain turned up a few times. The sample belongs to a study of human T cells and chemical hapten exposure. On the study more broadly: Mostly female patients had alopecia areata, totalis or universalis. TCR yields per sample varied mostly from small pooled library volume differences.

Time point denoted: patch test 1, 2 weeks after DPC sensitization. Treatment reported: therapeutic diphenylcyclopropenone sensitization with weekly scalp DPC. Trimming removed 5 bases from V and 3 bases from J; junction bases left unmatched: 12. This CDR3 has 16 residues. Individual cDNA molecules (in the library) carried attached unique molecular identifiers. One entry per CDR3 protein results from TCRdb running MiXCR on the RACE reads. In the table there are just under 350,000 distinct CDR3 sequences, about 7% of which are singletons. This TCR came from a woman under 30 with alopecia areata. Some clones in this sample may be carry-over from other donors' samples. The rearrangement joins TRBV12-3 or TRBV12-4 to TRBJ1-2, with 7 nucleotides matching TRBD1. The sequencing here drew on whole blood, taken in connection with sensitization to the hapten diphenylcyclopropenone (DPC). The CDR3 is CASSLSLPGTDYGYTF. The CDR3 DNA follows: TGTGCCAGCAGTCTTAGTCTACCCGGGACAGACTATGGCTACACCTTC.